This TCR beta chain was sequenced in a study of glioma-infiltrating T cells. Study-wide results and limits: Gliomas, especially low-grade, showed above-expected tissue-blood divergence; non-neoplastic patients showed below.

Using RNA template, CDR3s of TCR alpha and beta were amplified with iRepertoire arm-PCR. One entry per CDR3 protein, called by TCRdb with MiXCR from the multiplex PCR reads. The table lists about 140,000 distinct CDR3 sequences, roughly 43% of them singletons, with around 18% in the top ten. Trimming left V 3 bases short and J 6 bases short, with 11 bases between. In germline, CDR1 is MGHDK, CDR2 SYGVNS. The CDR3 is 13 amino acids. Within the sample, this clonotype is medium-sized. No antigen is known for it. The sample was glioma tissue, nonneoplastic brain tissue, or PBMCs (not recorded which). The clonotype was recovered from a human donor with low-grade glioma or glioblastoma, undergoing nonglioma brain surgery, or in good health (not recorded which). This chain joins TRBV25-1 and TRBJ1-2; D remains unclear. The CDR3 DNA reads as TGTGCCAGCAGTGACCCTGGAGGCCATGGCTACACCTTC. This sequence encodes CASSDPGGHGYTF.